One and the same sample provided the 17 T cell receptor beta chains below, sequenced in a study of shared clonotypes between healthy human individuals. The assay was immunoSEQ multiplex PCR, and TCRdb's table has in-frame clones only and misses some. The table lists around 940,000 clones, more than 75% of them singletons. Sequencing used memory CD4+ T cells sorted from blood. Subset described: CD45RA-negative fraction. These receptors originate from a man in his late teens or twenties in good health.

The chain uses TRBV11-2 and TRBJ2-5, with D hard to call. The CDR3 consists of 13 residues. Germline assignment: CDR1 SGHAT and CDR2 FQNNGV. Deletions cut 1 base from V and 7 bases from J, with 10 bases between. The CDR3 bases are TGTGCCAGCAGCTTAGGAGTTAAAGGGACCCAGTACTTC. Its protein is CASSLGVKGTQYF. The full variable domain, completed using reference TRBV11-2 and TRBJ2-5, is EAGVAQSPRYKIIEKRQSVAFWCNPISGHATLYWYQQILGQGPKLLIQFQNNGVVDDSQLPKDRFSAERLKGVDSTLKIQPAKLEDSAVYLCASSLGVKGTQYFGPGTRLLVL.

The J gene is TRBJ2-7, the V gene TRBV20-1; the D is unclear. V dropped 3 bases and J dropped 4 bases, with 7 bases sitting between them. Germline CDR1 reads DFQATT; CDR2 reads SNEGSKA (reference sequence). The CDR3 is 11 amino acids. The CDR3 nucleotides are TGCAGTGCTAGCCAAGGGTACGAGCAGTACTTC. This encodes CSASQGYEQYF.

The table lists this clone with a count of one. CDR3 sequence: CASSSNRQDGYTF. In DNA, the CDR3 is TGTGCCAGCAGCTCTAATCGACAGGATGGCTACACCTTC. The V and J genes are TRBV7-9 and TRBJ1-2, with D tentatively TRBD1 (6 bases). V lost 4 bases and J 6 bases, leaving 12 bases between the germline ends. Germline loops: CDR1 SEHNR, CDR2 FQNEAQ (reference sequence). The CDR3 has 13 residues.

The chain employs TRBV2 and TRBJ1-6; 10 bases align to TRBD1. This CDR3 spans 14 amino acids. Germline CDR1 and CDR2: SNHLY and FYNNEI. J gave up 8 bases and V 5 bases, and 3 bases lay outside the gene matches. For the CDR3, the DNA is TGTGCCAGCAGTACCGGGACAGGGGATTCACCCCTCCACTTT. Its protein product is CASSTGTGDSPLHF.

This sequence joins TRBV19 and TRBJ1-5, with 9 bases matching TRBD1. CDR1 LNHDA and CDR2 SQIVND come from the germline V gene (reference sequence). Losses at the gene ends were 6 bases for V and 0 bases for J; bases not matched to a gene: 9. This CDR3 comprises 17 residues. CDR3 in amino acids: CASSREQGAISNQPQHF. The CDR3 coding sequence is TGTGCCAGTAGCAGGGAACAGGGGGCTATTAGCAATCAGCCCCAGCATTTT.

The gene calls are TRBV5-1 and TRBJ2-1, with TRBD1 as a possible D gene (5 bases). The CDR3 has 13 residues. V was trimmed by 3 bases and J by 7 bases, leaving 11 bases between them. Per the germline V gene, CDR1 is SGHRS and CDR2 is YFSETQ. CDR3 in DNA: TGCGCCAGCAGCTCAGGGTCTCAGAATGAGCAGTTCTTC. This sequence encodes CASSSGSQNEQFF.

Only a few counts were recorded for this clone. The chain is built from TRBV6-1 and TRBJ2-5, with 8 bases identical to TRBD1. Trimming at V came to 3 bases and at J to 3 bases, leaving 9 bases not matched to a gene. CDR1 and CDR2 from the germline V gene are MNHNS and SASEGT. The CDR3 runs to 16 residues. The CDR3 sequence: CASSDYTGGGKETQYF. DNA for the CDR3: TGTGCCAGCAGTGATTACACAGGGGGAGGAAAAGAGACCCAGTACTTC.

V gene TRBV7-3 combines with J gene TRBJ2-5; 11 nucleotides agree with TRBD2. The CDR3 consists of 15 residues. V shed 5 bases and J 0 bases; nucleotides not matched to a gene: 2. Germline CDR1 reads SGHTA; CDR2 reads FQGTGA. The CDR3, as DNA: TGTGCCAGCAGCCCTAGCGGGGGGTACCAAGAGACCCAGTACTTC. This sequence encodes CASSPSGGYQETQYF.

The chain couples TRBV10-2 to TRBJ2-7; D possibly matches TRBD1 or TRBD2 (5 bases each). V gave up 6 bases and J gave up 9 bases, with 21 bases separating them. Germline V gene sequence: CDR1 WSHSY, CDR2 SAAADI. The CDR3 covers 14 residues. DNA of the CDR3: TGCGCCAGCAGGGGAGAAGGTGTGGGGCATCGGCAGTACTTC. Translation gives CASRGEGVGHRQYF.

J is TRBJ2-1 and V is TRBV5-4, with TRBD2 matching over 12 bases. This CDR3 has 17 amino acids. V shed 4 bases and J 6 bases; nucleotides not matched to a gene: 11. CDR1 and CDR2 from the germline V gene are SGHNT and YYREEE (reference sequence). Written as DNA, the CDR3 is TGTGCCAGCAGCGACACACTACTAGCGGGGGGAGGCAATGAGCAGTTCTTC. Protein sequence: CASSDTLLAGGGNEQFF.

Note on this clone: A much larger clone is a single base away; this may be a read error. The chain joins TRBV5-1 to TRBJ1-1, with D perhaps matching TRBD1 (5 bases). V lost 4 bases, J lost 1 base, and 8 bases lay in between. Germline loops: CDR1 SGHRS, CDR2 YFSETQ. This CDR3 has 13 residues. The CDR3 here is CASSPQGNTEAFF. CDR3 DNA: TGCGCCAGCAGCCCTCAGGGGAACACTGAAGCTTTCTTT. Based on the CDR3 plus reference TRBV5-1 and TRBJ1-1, the full variable domain is KAGVTQTPRYLIKTRGQQVTLSCSPISGHRSVSWYQQTPGQGLQFLFEYFSETQRNKGNFPGRFSGRQFSNSRSEMNVSTLELGDSALYLCASSPQGNTEAFFGQGTRLTVV.

The V gene is TRBV5-1, the J gene TRBJ2-7, with a weak D call TRBD1 (6 bases). Germline-derived CDR1 and CDR2 are SGHRS and YFSETQ. The ends were cut back, 7 bases at V and 5 bases at J, with 22 bases in the middle. The CDR3 loop spans 15 amino acids. In nucleotides, the CDR3 is TGCGCCAGCGACTTCGGGGACACCCCGCGGAACGAGCAGTACTTC. Encoded protein: CASDFGDTPRNEQYF.

The chain links TRBV10-1 to TRBJ1-1; D gene ambiguous. Germline loops: CDR1 WNHNN, CDR2 SYGVQD (reference sequence). This CDR3 has 13 amino acids. Trimming stripped 6 bases from V and 2 bases from J, with 10 bases between. DNA of the CDR3: TGCGCCAGCAGCGTGGGGATCAACACTGAAGCTTTCTTT. Translation gives CASSVGINTEAFF.

This clone has a single count. The V and J genes are TRBV19 and TRBJ1-2; possible D gene TRBD1, 6 bases. V was trimmed by 6 bases and J by 4 bases, leaving 18 bases between them. In germline, CDR1 is LNHDA, CDR2 SQIVND (reference sequence). The CDR3 covers 15 residues. The CDR3 reads CASSPTPLGGYGYTF. Here the CDR3 DNA reads TGTGCCAGTAGCCCAACCCCCCTAGGGGGCTATGGCTACACCTTC.

Points on this clone: Other DNA sequences in this specimen translate into the identical CDR3. V gene TRBV10-3 combines with J gene TRBJ2-7; D is ambiguous. V lost 3 bases and J 4 bases, leaving 7 bases between the germline ends. CDR1 is ENHRY and CDR2 is SYGVKD in the germline V gene. CDR3 length equals 12 residues. The CDR3 DNA reads TGTGCCATCAGTGATGGGCAGTACGAGCAGTACTTC. This codes for CAISDGQYEQYF.

This sequence joins TRBV13 and TRBJ2-1, with 7 bases matching TRBD1. Trimming removed 1 base from V and 9 bases from J; junction bases left unmatched: 6. There are 14 residues in the CDR3. Per germline, CDR1 PRHDT and CDR2 FYEKMQ (reference sequence). DNA of the CDR3: TGTGCCAGCAGCTTAGTGACGAGGGACAGTGAGCAGTTCTTC. This encodes CASSLVTRDSEQFF.

The CDR3 DNA is TGTGCCAGCAGCTCACGACAGAGGGAGACCCAGTACTTC. Amino acid sequence: CASSSRQRETQYF. The rearrangement uses TRBV7-2 and TRBJ2-5, with D possibly matching TRBD1 (5 bases). Deletions cut 4 bases from V and 5 bases from J, with 11 bases between. The CDR3 runs 13 residues. Per germline, CDR1 SGHTA and CDR2 FQGNSA.